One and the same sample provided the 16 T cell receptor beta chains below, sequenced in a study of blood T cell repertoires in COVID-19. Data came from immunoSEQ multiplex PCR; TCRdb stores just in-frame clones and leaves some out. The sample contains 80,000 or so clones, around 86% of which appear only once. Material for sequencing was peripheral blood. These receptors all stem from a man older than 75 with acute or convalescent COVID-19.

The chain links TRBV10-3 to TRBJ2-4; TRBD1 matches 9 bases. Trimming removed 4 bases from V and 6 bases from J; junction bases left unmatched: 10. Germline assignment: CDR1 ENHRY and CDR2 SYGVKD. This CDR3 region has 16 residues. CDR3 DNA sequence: TGTGCCATCAGTGGGGACTCGGGACAGGGCGGAAACATTCAGTACTTC. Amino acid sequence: CAISGDSGQGGNIQYF.

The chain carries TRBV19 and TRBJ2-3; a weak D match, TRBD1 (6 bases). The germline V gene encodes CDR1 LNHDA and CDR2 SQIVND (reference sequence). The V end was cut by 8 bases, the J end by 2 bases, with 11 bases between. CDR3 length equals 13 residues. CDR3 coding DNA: TGTGCCAGTGAAAACAGGGCCACAGATACGCAGTATTTT. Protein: CASENRATDTQYF.

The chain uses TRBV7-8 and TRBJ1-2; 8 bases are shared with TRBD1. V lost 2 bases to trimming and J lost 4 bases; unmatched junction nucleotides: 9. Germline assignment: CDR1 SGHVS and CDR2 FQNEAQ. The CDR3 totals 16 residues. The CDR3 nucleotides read TGTGCCAGCAGCTTACTGCCAGAAGACAGGGGCTATGGCTACACCTTC. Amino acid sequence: CASSLLPEDRGYGYTF.

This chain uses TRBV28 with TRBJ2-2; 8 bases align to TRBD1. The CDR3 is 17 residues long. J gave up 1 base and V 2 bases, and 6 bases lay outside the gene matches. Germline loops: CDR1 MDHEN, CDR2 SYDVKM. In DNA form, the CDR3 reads TGTGCCAGCAGTTTAACCCAGGGGGCTTGGAACACCGGGGAGCTGTTTTTT. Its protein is CASSLTQGAWNTGELFF.

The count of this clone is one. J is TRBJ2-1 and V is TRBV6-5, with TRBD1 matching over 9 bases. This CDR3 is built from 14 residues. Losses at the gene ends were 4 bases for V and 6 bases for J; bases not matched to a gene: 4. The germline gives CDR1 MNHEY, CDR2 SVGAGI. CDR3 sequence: CASSSVQGANEQFF. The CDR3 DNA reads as TGTGCCAGCAGTTCCGTACAGGGGGCCAATGAGCAGTTCTTC.

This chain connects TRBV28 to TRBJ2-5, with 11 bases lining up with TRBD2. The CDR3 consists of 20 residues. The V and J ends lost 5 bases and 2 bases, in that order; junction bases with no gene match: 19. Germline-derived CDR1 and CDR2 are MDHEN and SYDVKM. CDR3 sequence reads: CASSPLHGLAGGGVQETQYF. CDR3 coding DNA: TGTGCCAGCAGTCCCTTACACGGGCTAGCGGGAGGAGGGGTTCAAGAGACCCAGTACTTC. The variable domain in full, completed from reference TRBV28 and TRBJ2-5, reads DVKVTQSSRYLVKRTGEKVFLECVQDMDHENMFWYRQDPGLGLRLIYFSYDVKMKEKGDIPEGYSVSREKKERFSLILESASTNQTSMYLCASSPLHGLAGGGVQETQYFGPGTRLLVL.

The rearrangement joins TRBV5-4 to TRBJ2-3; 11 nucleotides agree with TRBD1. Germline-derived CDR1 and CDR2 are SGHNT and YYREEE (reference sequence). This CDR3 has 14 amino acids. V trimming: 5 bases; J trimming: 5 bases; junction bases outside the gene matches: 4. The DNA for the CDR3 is TGTGCCAGCAGTCAGGACAGGGGGCGAGATACGCAGTATTTT. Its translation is CASSQDRGRDTQYF.

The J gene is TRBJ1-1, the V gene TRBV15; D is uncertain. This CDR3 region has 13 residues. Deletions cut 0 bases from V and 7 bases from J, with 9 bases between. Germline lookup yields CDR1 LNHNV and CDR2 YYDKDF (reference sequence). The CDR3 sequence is CATSRDNTVEAFF. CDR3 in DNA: TGTGCCACCAGCAGAGATAATACAGTTGAAGCTTTCTTT.

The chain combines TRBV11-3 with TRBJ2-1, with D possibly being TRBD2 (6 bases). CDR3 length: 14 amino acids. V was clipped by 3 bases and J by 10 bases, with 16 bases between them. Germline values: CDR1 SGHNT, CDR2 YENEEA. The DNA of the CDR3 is TGTGCCAGCAGCTTCTTCGCCGCGGGATCCGAGCAGTTCTTC. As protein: CASSFFAAGSEQFF.

Here the CDR3 reads CASSPTGDGDYGYTF. CDR3 DNA sequence: TGTGCCAGCTCGCCGACAGGGGATGGAGACTATGGCTACACCTTC. J is TRBJ1-2 and V is TRBV18, with 8 bases matching TRBD1. Germline values: CDR1 KGHSH, CDR2 LQKENI. Trimming removed 6 bases from V and 3 bases from J; junction bases left unmatched: 9. The CDR3 covers 15 residues.

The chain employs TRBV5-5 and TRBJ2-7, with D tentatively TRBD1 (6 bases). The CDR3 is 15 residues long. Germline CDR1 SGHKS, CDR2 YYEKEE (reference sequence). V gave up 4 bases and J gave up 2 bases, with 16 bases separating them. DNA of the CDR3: TGTGCCAGCAGCGTAGACAGGCGACGGGCCTACGAGCAGTACTTC. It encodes CASSVDRRRAYEQYF.

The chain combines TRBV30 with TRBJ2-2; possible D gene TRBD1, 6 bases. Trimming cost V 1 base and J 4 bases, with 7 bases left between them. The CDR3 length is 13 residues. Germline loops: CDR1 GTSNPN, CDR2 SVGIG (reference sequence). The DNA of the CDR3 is TGTGCCTGGAGTGGAGGGGGCACCGGGGAGCTGTTTTTT. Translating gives CAWSGGGTGELFF. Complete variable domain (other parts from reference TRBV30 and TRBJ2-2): SQTIHQWPATLVQPVGSPLSLECTVEGTSNPNLYWYRQAAGRGLQLLFYSVGIGQISSEVPQNLSASRPQDRQFILSSKKLLLSDSGFYLCAWSGGGTGELFFGEGSRLTVL.

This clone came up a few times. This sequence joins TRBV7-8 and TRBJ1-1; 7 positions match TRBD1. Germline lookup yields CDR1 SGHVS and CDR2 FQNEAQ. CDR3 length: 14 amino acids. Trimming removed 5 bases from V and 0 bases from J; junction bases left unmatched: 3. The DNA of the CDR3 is TGTGCCAGCAGCATCGACAGGGTGAACACTGAAGCTTTCTTT. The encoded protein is CASSIDRVNTEAFF.

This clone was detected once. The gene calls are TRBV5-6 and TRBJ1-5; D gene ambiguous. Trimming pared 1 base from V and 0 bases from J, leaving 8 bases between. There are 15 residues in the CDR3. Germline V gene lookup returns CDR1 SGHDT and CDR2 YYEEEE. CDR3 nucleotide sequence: TGTGCCAGCAGCTTGTCTCAGTATAGCAATCAGCCCCAGCATTTT. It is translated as CASSLSQYSNQPQHF.

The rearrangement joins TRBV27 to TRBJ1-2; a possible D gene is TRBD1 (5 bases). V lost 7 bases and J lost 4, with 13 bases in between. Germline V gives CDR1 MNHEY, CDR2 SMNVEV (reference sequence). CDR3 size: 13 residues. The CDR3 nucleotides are TGTGCCAGCAAACCGAACCAGGGCTATGGCTACACCTTC. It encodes CASKPNQGYGYTF.

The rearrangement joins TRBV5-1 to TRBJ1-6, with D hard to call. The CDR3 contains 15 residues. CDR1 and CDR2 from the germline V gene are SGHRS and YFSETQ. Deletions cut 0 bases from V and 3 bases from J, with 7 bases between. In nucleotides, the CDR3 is TGCGCCAGCAGCTTGGGAGAGGGCTATAATTCACCCCTCCACTTT. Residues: CASSLGEGYNSPLHF. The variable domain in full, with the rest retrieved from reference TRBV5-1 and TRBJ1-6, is KAGVTQTPRYLIKTRGQQVTLSCSPISGHRSVSWYQQTPGQGLQFLFEYFSETQRNKGNFPGRFSGRQFSNSRSEMNVSTLELGDSALYLCASSLGEGYNSPLHFGNGTRLTVT.